One and the same sample provided the 4 T cell receptor beta chains below, sequenced in a study of blood T cell repertoires in COVID-19. The method was immunoSEQ multiplex PCR; TCRdb's version includes in-frame clones alone and lacks a portion of them. There are some 170,000 clones in the sample; about nine tenths occur only once, and more than 1.5% lies in the top ten. Sequencing was performed on peripheral blood. The receptors here all came from a woman aged 50 to 65 with acute or convalescent COVID-19.

The rearrangement links TRBV10-3 to TRBJ1-2, with 7 positions matching TRBD1. This CDR3 spans 16 amino acids. The V segment lost 1 base and the J segment 6 bases; nucleotides outside the gene matches: 11. Germline CDR1 ENHRY, CDR2 SYGVKD. CDR3 loop: CAISEFFSRGNDGYTF. CDR3 coding DNA: TGTGCCATCAGTGAGTTTTTTTCCAGGGGGAACGATGGCTACACCTTC.

The chain has TRBV28 and TRBJ2-3, with 7 bases fitting TRBD2. Losses at the gene ends were 5 bases for V and 6 bases for J; bases not matched to a gene: 8. This CDR3 is built from 14 residues. Germline V gene sequence: CDR1 MDHEN, CDR2 SYDVKM. Here the CDR3 reads CASSPLWGGDTQYF. For the CDR3, the DNA is TGTGCCAGCAGTCCCCTTTGGGGAGGGGATACGCAGTATTTT.

Regarding this clone: Other DNA sequences within the sample encode an identical CDR3. V usage is TRBV30 and J usage is TRBJ2-3; unclear D gene. This CDR3 is built from 11 residues. The ends were cut back, 3 bases at V and 6 bases at J, with 7 bases in the middle. From germline, CDR1 is GTSNPN and CDR2 SVGIG (reference sequence). In DNA form, the CDR3 reads TGTGCCTGGAGCACCGGGGATACGCAGTATTTT. Amino acids: CAWSTGDTQYF.

The chain joins TRBV3-1 (or the pseudogene TRBV3-2) to TRBJ1-1; 9 positions agree with TRBD1. V lost 0 bases to trimming and J lost 6 bases; unmatched junction nucleotides: 5. This CDR3 contains 15 residues. Germline-derived CDR1 and CDR2 are LGHDT and YNNKEL (reference sequence). CDR3 nucleotides: TGTGCCAGCAGCCAAGATGGGACAGGGCAGGCTGAAGCTTTCTTT. As protein: CASSQDGTGQAEAFF.